These 18 T cell receptor beta chains came from one sample sequenced in a study of regulatory T cells in long-lasting Graves disease. CDR3 regions were amplified by Arm-PCR using iRepertoire HTBI primers to build TCR beta libraries. Each CDR3 protein gets one entry after TCRdb re-called the multiplex PCR reads with MiXCR. The table shows around 400,000 distinct CDR3 sequences, with about 12% occurring only once. Noted time point: newly diagnosed GD, antithyroid drugs for less than 3 months. RNA isolated from PBMCs was used to make the TCR library. These same records also appear under a second study, on T cells in Graves' hyperthyroidism and ophthalmopathy.

This material consisted of peripheral blood mononuclear cells (PBMCs), taken at new diagnosis, from a patient treated with antithyroid drugs. Source of these receptors: a woman aged 18-30 years with Graves disease.

On this clonotype itself: This may stem from a read error, because a much larger clone lies one nucleotide away. V usage is TRBV6-2 or TRBV6-3 and J usage is TRBJ2-7; 10 nucleotides agree with TRBD2. The CDR3 has 16 residues. The germline gives CDR1 MNHEY, CDR2 SVGEGT. Trimming at V came to 2 bases and at J to 2 bases, leaving 6 bases not matched to a gene. DNA of the CDR3: TGTGCCAGCAGTTACCAGCGGGAGGGCATCCCCTACGAGCAGTACTTC. Translation: CASSYQREGIPYEQYF.

The rearrangement uses TRBV6-1 and TRBJ1-4, with TRBD1 as a possible D gene (6 bases). The V end was cut by 5 bases, the J end by 6 bases, with 13 bases between. This CDR3 spans 14 amino acids. Germline CDR1 is MNHNS and CDR2 is SASEGT. In DNA, the CDR3 is TGTGCCAGCAGTCAGAAAGGGGGAGATGAAAAACTGTTTTTT. It encodes CASSQKGGDEKLFF.

This clonotype was seen ten or more times. The chain recombines TRBV20-1 with TRBJ2-3, with 10 nucleotides matching TRBD2. After removal of 1 base from V and 1 base from J, the junction contained 11 bases not matched to a gene. The germline CDR1 and CDR2 sequences are DFQATT and SNEGSKA (reference sequence). This CDR3 is 18 amino acids long. The CDR3 bases are TGCAGTGCTAGAGTCCTAGCGGGAGTTGGGCAGGGCACAGATACGCAGTATTTT. Amino acid sequence: CSARVLAGVGQGTDTQYF.

This clonotype was seen many times. This chain joins TRBV6-2 or TRBV6-3 and TRBJ2-3; D gene unclear. CDR1 MNHEY and CDR2 SVGEGT come from the germline V gene. This CDR3 is built from 13 residues. V lost 4 bases and J lost 4, with 9 bases in between. In DNA, the CDR3 is TGTGCCAGCAGTTCTCGCTACCCAGATACGCAGTATTTT. Translation: CASSSRYPDTQYF.

This clonotype was found a few times. This chain connects TRBV29-1 to TRBJ1-4; no clear D gene. This CDR3 region has 14 residues. V dropped 6 bases and J dropped 5 bases, with 16 bases sitting between them. Per the germline V gene, CDR1 is SQVTM and CDR2 is ANQGSEA. In DNA form, the CDR3 reads TGCAGCGTAGCGACCGGGCCGCCAAATGAAAAACTGTTTTTT. Translated, it gives CSVATGPPNEKLFF.

This clonotype was recorded only once. A much larger clone differs from this one at a single base, so this may be a read error. The chain joins TRBV15 to TRBJ2-3; 9 bases match TRBD1. The last part of the DNA fits TRBJ2-7 better; the J call may be wrong. Germline-derived CDR1 and CDR2 are LNHNV and YYDKDF (reference sequence). CDR3 size: 14 residues. The CDR3 nucleotides read TGTGCCACCAGCGCGGGACAGGGCTACAATGAGCAGTACTTC. Translating gives CATSAGQGYNEQYF.

The gene calls are TRBV6-5 and TRBJ1-2; D is possibly TRBD1 (5 bases). Trimming took off 3 bases at V and 0 bases at J, with 11 bases between the two ends. The V gene's germline CDR1 is MNHEY and CDR2 SVGAGI. The CDR3 loop spans 15 amino acids. In DNA form, the CDR3 reads TGTGCCAGCAGTTATCGGGGACGTGCTAACTATGGCTACACCTTC. Residues: CASSYRGRANYGYTF.

A few counts support this clonotype. V usage is TRBV10-1 and J usage is TRBJ2-7, with 15 bases identical to TRBD2. After removal of 1 base from V and 5 bases from J, the junction contained 9 bases not matched to a gene. The CDR3 totals 18 residues. Germline loops: CDR1 WNHNN, CDR2 SYGVQD (reference sequence). CDR3 in amino acids: CASSELMGLAGGSHEQYF. For the CDR3, the DNA is TGCGCCAGCAGTGAGTTGATGGGACTAGCGGGAGGATCCCACGAGCAGTACTTC.

The rearrangement joins TRBV4-3 to TRBJ2-2; D may be TRBD1 (6 bases). Germline V gene data show CDR1 as LGHNA and CDR2 as YSLEER. The CDR3 length is 14 residues. V was cut by 1 base and J by 6 bases, with 9 bases left in between. The CDR3 nucleotides read TGCGCCAGCAGCCAAGGGACAGTCGCCGGGGAGCTGTTTTTT. Amino acid sequence: CASSQGTVAGELFF.

The chain employs TRBV19 and TRBJ1-2; 7 positions agree with TRBD1. Germline V gives CDR1 LNHDA, CDR2 SQIVND (reference sequence). The CDR3 runs to 15 residues. The J segment lost 6 bases and the V segment lost 6 bases, leaving 13 bases of the junction unmatched. Here the CDR3 DNA reads TGTGCCAGTAGGTCAACAGGGGTTAGTCAGGATGGCTACACCTTC. It encodes CASRSTGVSQDGYTF. Supplemented by reference TRBV19 and TRBJ1-2, the full variable domain reads DGGITQSPKYLFRKEGQNVTLSCEQNLNHDAMYWYRQDPGQGLRLIYYSQIVNDFQKGDIAEGYSVSREKKESFPLTVTSAQKNPTAFYLCASRSTGVSQDGYTFGSGTRLTVV.

This clonotype was detected only a few times. The chain uses TRBV18 and TRBJ1-5; D gene ambiguous. Trimming removed 2 bases from V and 0 bases from J, with 20 bases in between. This CDR3 spans 19 amino acids. The V gene's germline CDR1 is KGHSH and CDR2 LQKENI. In DNA form, the CDR3 reads TGTGCCAGCTCACCAACCCCTGATATTGGACTGTATAGCAATCAGCCCCAGCATTTT. Protein: CASSPTPDIGLYSNQPQHF. Looking up the rest from reference TRBV18 and TRBJ1-5 gives the full variable domain: NAGVMQNPRHLVRRRGQEARLRCSPMKGHSHVYWYRQLPEEGLKFMVYLQKENIIDESGMPKERFSAEFPKEGPSILRIQQVVRGDSAAYFCASSPTPDIGLYSNQPQHFGDGTRLSIL.

DNA of the CDR3: TGTGCCAGTAGTATGAGGACAGACACCGGGGAGCTGTTTTTT. Protein sequence: CASSMRTDTGELFF. The rearrangement joins TRBV19 to TRBJ2-2; perhaps TRBD1 as D (6 bases). The CDR3 length is 14 residues. The V end was cut by 3 bases, the J end by 3 bases, with 8 bases between. CDR1 and CDR2 (germline): LNHDA, SQIVND (reference sequence).

The chain uses TRBV7-3 and TRBJ2-1, with D perhaps matching TRBD1 (5 bases). The CDR3 extends over 13 amino acids. The germline V and J ends were trimmed by 2 bases and 9 bases, with 11 bases remaining between them. Germline lookup yields CDR1 SGHTA and CDR2 FQGTGA. The CDR3 nucleotides are TGTGCCAGCAGCTTATCAGGGTCCGGTGAGCAGTTCTTC. Its translation is CASSLSGSGEQFF.

This clonotype was seen at least ten times. This chain connects TRBV12-3 or TRBV12-4 to TRBJ2-1; 10 bases are shared with TRBD2. The CDR3 totals 20 residues. V trimming: 2 bases; J trimming: 5 bases; junction bases outside the gene matches: 18. The CDR3 loop is CASSLIHQRGGNRADNEQFF. The CDR3 coding sequence is TGTGCCAGCAGTTTAATCCACCAGCGGGGGGGCAACAGGGCCGACAATGAGCAGTTCTTC.

This clonotype came up many times. This chain links TRBV12-3 or TRBV12-4 with TRBJ2-3; no clear D. The CDR3 is made up of 15 amino acids. V was shortened by 3 bases and J by 2 bases, with 12 bases between the two germline ends. In DNA, the CDR3 is TGTGCCAGCAGTTTCCGGCAGATATTCACAGATACGCAGTATTTT. Its protein product is CASSFRQIFTDTQYF.

For the CDR3, the DNA is TGTGCCAGCAGCTTTTCCGGGGAAGGCGACAACGAGCAGTACTTC. It yields the protein CASSFSGEGDNEQYF. V usage is TRBV13 and J usage is TRBJ2-7, with D possibly matching TRBD2 (5 bases). Germline CDR1 reads PRHDT; CDR2 reads FYEKMQ (reference sequence). The CDR3 has 15 amino acids. The V end was cut by 3 bases, the J end by 5 bases, with 17 bases between.

This clonotype was recorded many times. This chain uses TRBV12-3 or TRBV12-4 with TRBJ1-5, with unresolved D. The CDR3 totals 13 residues. V lost 3 bases and J 3 bases, leaving 6 bases between the germline ends. Here the CDR3 DNA reads TGTGCCAGCAGTTTGGTCCTCAATCAGCCCCAGCATTTT. This translates into CASSLVLNQPQHF.

This clonotype was detected many times. The chain uses TRBV10-3 and TRBJ2-1, with D hard to call. The CDR3 is 17 residues long. CDR1 ENHRY and CDR2 SYGVKD come from the germline V gene. V lost 0 bases to trimming and J lost 3 bases, with 15 bases between them. The CDR3 DNA sequence: TGTGCCATCAGTGAGTCTATGTTTCGCTGGCACTACAATGAGCAGTTCTTC. This codes for CAISESMFRWHYNEQFF.